These T cell receptor beta chains were read from a single sample in a study of T cell changes during pregnancy in multiple sclerosis. Profiling relied on immunoSEQ multiplex PCR, and the TCRdb table lists in-frame clones only, not all of them. The sample records 50,000 to 65,000 clones, roughly 92% being singletons. The sequences come from CD8+ T cells from peripheral blood mononuclear cells, collected in the second trimester of pregnancy. The source of these receptors is a female donor with multiple sclerosis, enrolled in a pregnancy study. CDR3s include the opening cysteine and the closing phenylalanine or tryptophan. A D gene is named only where the DNA matches it firmly. Clone size is shown for a subset of rows, as once, few, many or a class of expanded clone.

CDR3aa | CDR3nt | v_gene | d_gene | j_gene | abundance | len
CASSEADRGNNEKLFF | TGTGCCAGCAGTGAAGCGGACAGGGGAAATAATGAAAAACTGTTTTTT | TRBV6-1 | TRBD1 | TRBJ1-4 | - | 16
CASGDQGKHEQYF | TGTGCCAGCGGAGACCAGGGGAAGCACGAGCAGTACTTC | TRBV27 | - | TRBJ2-7 | once | 13
CASSLELAGVNNEQFF | TGTGCCAGCAGCCTAGAATTAGCGGGAGTTAACAATGAGCAGTTCTTC | TRBV9 | TRBD2 | TRBJ2-1 | - | 16
CASSLGFSGGINEKLFF | TGTGCCAGCAGCTTAGGATTCTCTGGCGGAATCAATGAAAAACTGTTTTTT | TRBV11-2 | - | TRBJ1-4 | once | 17
CASSPGTTYNEQFF | TGTGCCAGCAGTCCCGGGACTACCTACAATGAGCAGTTCTTC | TRBV6-4 | TRBD2 | TRBJ2-1 | - | 14
CASSIWTGDAAIGQPQHF | TGTGCCAGCAGCATATGGACAGGGGACGCCGCGATCGGTCAGCCCCAGCATTTT | TRBV7-8 | TRBD1 | TRBJ1-5 | - | 18
CASSQEFGGGTDTQYF | TGTGCCAGCAGCCAAGAGTTCGGGGGGGGAACAGATACGCAGTATTTT | TRBV4-2 | TRBD2 | TRBJ2-3 | - | 16
CAWTLAEETQYF | TGTGCCTGGACGCTTGCGGAAGAGACCCAGTACTTC | TRBV30 | - | TRBJ2-5 | - | 12
CASSVRSRGTGELFF | TGTGCCAGCAGCGTTAGGTCCAGGGGCACCGGGGAGCTGTTTTTT | TRBV9 | - | TRBJ2-2 | - | 15
CSGSTGPYEQYF | TGCAGCGGGAGTACAGGTCCCTACGAGCAGTACTTC | TRBV29-1 | - | TRBJ2-7 | - | 12
CASDRDRGSLEQYF | TGTGCCAGCGACCGGGACAGGGGATCCCTCGAGCAGTACTTC | TRBV2 | TRBD1 | TRBJ2-7 | - | 14
CASSAGQHYEQYF | TGTGCCAGCAGTGCGGGACAGCACTACGAGCAGTACTTC | TRBV6-4 | TRBD1 | TRBJ2-7 | - | 13
CASSSGRGGRQPQHF | TGTGCCAGCAGTTCGGGCAGGGGCGGACGTCAGCCCCAGCATTTT | TRBV27 | - | TRBJ1-5 | - | 15
CASSPTDHSGNTIYF | TGTGCCAGCAGTCCGACAGACCACTCTGGAAACACCATATATTTT | TRBV28 | - | TRBJ1-3 | - | 15
CASSDPGLAGAHGNEQFF | TGTGCCAGCAGTGATCCGGGACTAGCGGGAGCTCATGGCAATGAGCAGTTCTTC | TRBV9 | TRBD2 | TRBJ2-1 | - | 18
CASAEGQGAGTDTQYF | TGCGCCAGCGCTGAGGGACAGGGGGCTGGCACAGATACGCAGTATTTT | TRBV5-1 | TRBD1 | TRBJ2-3 | - | 16
CASSQDLTSGQETQYF | TGTGCCAGCAGCCAAGATCTTACTAGCGGGCAAGAGACCCAGTACTTC | TRBV4-2 | TRBD2 | TRBJ2-5 | - | 16
CATLGGGGSFF | TGTGCCACCCTAGGTGGGGGAGGCTCTTTCTTT | TRBV19 | - | TRBJ1-1 | - | 11
CASSLAPPGQHSYNEQFF | TGTGCCAGCAGTCTTGCCCCCCCGGGACAACACTCCTACAATGAGCAGTTCTTC | TRBV2 | - | TRBJ2-1 | - | 18
CASQTLAPHEQYF | TGTGCCAGTCAGACGCTAGCGCCCCACGAGCAGTACTTC | TRBV7-9 | - | TRBJ2-7 | - | 13
CASSFEPSYEQYF | TGTGCCAGCAGCTTTGAGCCCTCGTACGAGCAGTACTTC | TRBV7-2 | - | TRBJ2-7 | - | 13
CASSRPRDRGGTEAFF | TGTGCCAGCAGCCGACCCCGGGACAGGGGGGGCACTGAAGCTTTCTTT | TRBV7-8 | TRBD1 | TRBJ1-1 | - | 16
CASSLQNVRLNTEAFF | TGTGCCAGCAGTCTACAGAACGTCAGACTGAACACTGAAGCTTTCTTT | TRBV9 | - | TRBJ1-1 | - | 16
CASSPQREDIQETQYF | TGTGCCAGCAGCCCCCAGCGGGAGGACATCCAAGAGACCCAGTACTTC | TRBV5-6 | TRBD2 | TRBJ2-5 | - | 16
CASSLEFQGTNTEAFF | TGCGCCAGCAGCTTGGAGTTTCAGGGAACGAACACTGAAGCTTTCTTT | TRBV5-1 | - | TRBJ1-1 | - | 16
CASSSGQGVKYTEAFF | TGTGCCAGCAGTTCGGGACAGGGGGTGAAGTACACTGAAGCTTTCTTT | TRBV6-6 | TRBD1 | TRBJ1-1 | - | 16
CASSVRGSEGGYEQYF | TGTGCCAGCAGCGTCAGGGGGTCGGAGGGGGGCTACGAGCAGTACTTC | TRBV9 | - | TRBJ2-7 | - | 16
CASSDTGQGEQYF | TGTGCCAGCAGCGATACGGGACAGGGCGAGCAGTACTTC | TRBV9 | TRBD1 | TRBJ2-7 | - | 13
CASSQETSFSTGELFF | TGCGCCAGCAGCCAGGAAACTAGCTTCTCCACCGGGGAGCTGTTTTTT | TRBV4-3 | - | TRBJ2-2 | - | 16
CASSETGSTEAFF | TGCGCCAGCAGCGAGACAGGGTCCACTGAAGCTTTCTTT | TRBV5-1 | TRBD1 | TRBJ1-1 | - | 13
CASSFDRAWEQYF | TGTGCCAGCAGCTTCGACAGGGCGTGGGAGCAGTACTTC | TRBV11-2 | TRBD1 | TRBJ2-7 | - | 13
CASSFGIRYGYTF | TGTGCCAGCAGCTTCGGGATCCGCTATGGCTACACCTTC | TRBV5-6 | - | TRBJ1-2 | - | 13
CASSQFRRETQYF | TGTGCCAGCAGCCAATTCCGGCGGGAGACCCAGTACTTC | TRBV14 | - | TRBJ2-5 | few | 13
CASRETGGTGYGYTF | TGTGCCAGCAGAGAAACAGGGGGCACGGGCTATGGCTACACCTTC | TRBV27 | TRBD1 | TRBJ1-2 | - | 15
CASSLAGARPSTEAFF | TGTGCCAGCAGTTTAGCAGGGGCGCGTCCCAGCACTGAAGCTTTCTTT | TRBV27 | - | TRBJ1-1 | - | 16
CASSLYYNEQFF | TGTGCCAGCAGCTTGTACTACAATGAGCAGTTCTTC | TRBV7-9 | - | TRBJ2-1 | - | 12
CASSPPSGLYEQYF | TGCGCCAGCAGCCCCCCTAGCGGACTCTACGAGCAGTACTTC | TRBV4-1 | TRBD2 | TRBJ2-7 | - | 14
CASSFHGTGSDYGYTF | TGTGCCAGCAGTTTCCACGGGACAGGGTCGGACTATGGCTACACCTTC | TRBV27 | TRBD1 | TRBJ1-2 | - | 16
CASSYSGSYEQYF | TGTGCCAGCAGTTACTCGGGCAGCTACGAGCAGTACTTC | TRBV6-6 | - | TRBJ2-7 | - | 13
CASSPDYNEQFF | TGTGCCAGCAGCCCAGACTACAATGAGCAGTTCTTC | TRBV7-9 | - | TRBJ2-1 | - | 12
CASSPGLAGDEQYF | TGTGCCAGCAGCCCTGGACTAGCGGGAGACGAGCAGTACTTC | TRBV6-4 | TRBD2 | TRBJ2-7 | once | 14
CAWSVTGEQFF | TGTGCCTGGAGTGTTACGGGGGAGCAGTTCTTC | TRBV30 | - | TRBJ2-1 | - | 11
CASSSLQGAFSYNEQFF | TGTGCCAGCAGTTCCCTTCAGGGGGCTTTTTCCTACAATGAGCAGTTCTTC | TRBV27 | TRBD1 | TRBJ2-1 | - | 17
CASSFRQLTGELFF | TGTGCCAGCAGCTTCAGACAGCTCACCGGGGAGCTGTTTTTT | TRBV7-6 | - | TRBJ2-2 | few | 14
CASSPSQGYYGYTF | TGTGCCAGCAGTCCGTCACAGGGGTACTATGGCTACACCTTC | TRBV27 | TRBD1 | TRBJ1-2 | - | 14
CASSQPGDTQYF | TGTGCCAGCAGTCAACCCGGAGATACGCAGTATTTT | TRBV27 | - | TRBJ2-3 | once | 12
CASNAGTSAYEQYF | TGTGCCAGCAACGCCGGGACTAGCGCGTACGAGCAGTACTTC | TRBV2 | TRBD2 | TRBJ2-7 | - | 14
CASSLGDGQTQYF | TGTGCCAGCAGCTTAGGCGATGGGCAGACCCAGTACTTC | TRBV11-2 | - | TRBJ2-5 | - | 13
CAWRGLMDRGFLDTEAFF | TGTGCCTGGAGAGGGCTGATGGACAGGGGTTTTTTAGACACTGAAGCTTTCTTT | TRBV30 | TRBD1 | TRBJ1-1 | - | 18
CASGQTSDTQYF | TGTGCCAGCGGACAGACATCAGATACGCAGTATTTT | TRBV6-1 | - | TRBJ2-3 | - | 12
CASSYENQETQYF | TGCGCCAGCAGCTATGAGAACCAAGAGACCCAGTACTTC | TRBV4-1 | - | TRBJ2-5 | few | 13
CASTSPRAPNTEAFF | TGTGCCAGCACCTCTCCCAGGGCCCCGAACACTGAAGCTTTCTTT | TRBV27 | - | TRBJ1-1 | - | 15